This is a list of T cell receptor beta chains from one sample in a study of regulatory and conventional T cells in RAG deficiency. Assay: immunoSEQ multiplex PCR; the TCRdb copy retains only in-frame clones and omits some. The table records about 30,000 clones, approximately 96% of them present only once. This sample also appeared in a second study, on regulatory T cells.

Sequencing was carried out using CD25- CD4+ T cells sorted from blood. The origin of the receptors is a human donor in good health. The CDR3 runs from the conserved cysteine through the conserved F or W. A D gene is named only where the DNA matches it firmly. Expanded clones get a size class; other rows say once, few or many, or leave the size out.

V gene: TRBV7-2
D gene: TRBD1
J gene: TRBJ2-1
clone size: -
CDR3 protein: CASRQAGTGNNEQFF
CDR3 DNA: TGTGCCAGCAGGCAGGCGGGGACAGGCAATAATGAGCAGTTCTTC

V gene: TRBV2
D gene: TRBD2
J gene: TRBJ2-3
clone size: -
CDR3 protein: CASSEFSGTRTDTQYF
CDR3 DNA: TGTGCCAGCAGTGAATTTAGCGGGACTAGGACAGATACGCAGTATTTT

V gene: TRBV7-9
D gene: TRBD2
J gene: TRBJ2-1
clone size: -
CDR3 protein: CASSLGRQREGRNEQFF
CDR3 DNA: TGTGCCAGCAGCTTAGGACGCCAGCGGGAGGGTAGGAATGAGCAGTTCTTC

V gene: TRBV9
D gene: -
J gene: TRBJ1-3
clone size: once
CDR3 protein: CASSVLSGNTIYF
CDR3 DNA: TGTGCCAGCAGCGTACTCTCTGGAAACACCATATATTTT

V gene: TRBV6-1
D gene: TRBD1
J gene: TRBJ1-1
clone size: -
CDR3 protein: CASSEDSFRGEAFF
CDR3 DNA: TGTGCCAGCAGTGAAGACTCGTTCAGGGGGGAAGCTTTCTTT

V gene: TRBV7-2
D gene: TRBD1
J gene: TRBJ2-5
clone size: -
CDR3 protein: CASSLVRGRQETQYF
CDR3 DNA: TGTGCCAGCAGCTTAGTGAGGGGGCGACAAGAGACCCAGTACTTC

V gene: TRBV15
D gene: TRBD1
J gene: TRBJ1-5
clone size: -
CDR3 protein: CATQDRPKQPQHF
CDR3 DNA: TGTGCCACCCAGGACAGGCCGAAACAGCCCCAGCATTTT

V gene: TRBV2
D gene: -
J gene: TRBJ1-5
clone size: -
CDR3 protein: CASSGQSNQPQHF
CDR3 DNA: TGTGCCAGCAGTGGACAGAGCAATCAGCCCCAGCATTTT

V gene: TRBV6-5
D gene: -
J gene: TRBJ1-5
clone size: -
CDR3 protein: CASSAQGNNQPQHF
CDR3 DNA: TGTGCCAGCAGCGCGCAGGGAAACAATCAGCCCCAGCATTTT

V gene: TRBV19
D gene: -
J gene: TRBJ2-7
clone size: -
CDR3 protein: CASSMTSSYEQYF
CDR3 DNA: TGTGCCAGTAGTATGACAAGCTCCTACGAGCAGTACTTC

V gene: TRBV19
D gene: -
J gene: TRBJ1-4
clone size: -
CDR3 protein: CATRGPTNEKLFF
CDR3 DNA: TGTGCCACCCGCGGCCCAACTAATGAAAAACTGTTTTTT

V gene: TRBV27
D gene: TRBD1
J gene: TRBJ1-5
clone size: -
CDR3 protein: CASRNTGVFSNQPQHF
CDR3 DNA: TGTGCCAGCAGGAACACAGGGGTTTTCAGCAATCAGCCCCAGCATTTT

V gene: TRBV5-5
D gene: TRBD1
J gene: TRBJ1-2
clone size: -
CDR3 protein: CASSLDWDRANYGYTF
CDR3 DNA: TGTGCCAGCAGCTTGGACTGGGACAGGGCTAACTATGGCTACACCTTC

V gene: TRBV7-2
D gene: -
J gene: TRBJ1-4
clone size: -
CDR3 protein: CASSFAGWGEKLFF
CDR3 DNA: TGTGCCAGCAGCTTTGCAGGGTGGGGTGAAAAACTGTTTTTT

V gene: TRBV7-2
D gene: -
J gene: TRBJ1-6
clone size: -
CDR3 protein: CASGAVLPPLHF
CDR3 DNA: TGTGCCAGCGGGGCAGTTCTTCCACCCCTCCACTTT

V gene: TRBV27
D gene: -
J gene: TRBJ1-6
clone size: -
CDR3 protein: CASSFESSYNSPLHF
CDR3 DNA: TGTGCCAGCAGTTTTGAGAGCTCCTATAATTCACCCCTCCACTTT

V gene: TRBV2
D gene: -
J gene: TRBJ2-3
clone size: -
CDR3 protein: CASSYGVKDTQYF
CDR3 DNA: TGTGCCAGCAGTTACGGGGTAAAAGATACGCAGTATTTT

V gene: TRBV23-1
D gene: TRBD2
J gene: TRBJ2-7
clone size: -
CDR3 protein: CASSPLPLAGAYEQYF
CDR3 DNA: TGCGCCAGCAGTCCCCTTCCTCTAGCGGGAGCGTACGAGCAGTACTTC

V gene: TRBV11-2
D gene: -
J gene: TRBJ2-7
clone size: -
CDR3 protein: CASSLRAHSSYEQYF
CDR3 DNA: TGTGCCAGCAGCCTCAGGGCCCACTCCTCCTACGAGCAGTACTTC

V gene: TRBV10-3
D gene: -
J gene: TRBJ1-1
clone size: -
CDR3 protein: CAISGGAGTEAFF
CDR3 DNA: TGTGCCATCAGTGGAGGGGCGGGGACTGAAGCTTTCTTT

V gene: TRBV9
D gene: -
J gene: TRBJ2-1
clone size: -
CDR3 protein: CASSVASRGVNEQFF
CDR3 DNA: TGTGCCAGCAGCGTAGCCTCCCGGGGTGTGAATGAGCAGTTCTTC

V gene: TRBV6-1
D gene: TRBD1
J gene: TRBJ1-3
clone size: few
CDR3 protein: CASDRDWASGNTIYF
CDR3 DNA: TGTGCCAGTGACAGGGACTGGGCCTCTGGAAACACCATATATTTT

V gene: TRBV5-1
D gene: TRBD1
J gene: TRBJ2-1
clone size: -
CDR3 protein: CASSFGAGTGYNEQFF
CDR3 DNA: TGCGCCAGCAGCTTTGGGGCCGGGACAGGATACAATGAGCAGTTCTTC

V gene: TRBV10-1
D gene: -
J gene: TRBJ1-6
clone size: -
CDR3 protein: CASSASGSNNSPLHF
CDR3 DNA: TGCGCCAGCAGTGCCTCAGGGTCGAATAATTCCCCCCTCCACTTT

V gene: TRBV18
D gene: TRBD1
J gene: TRBJ2-7
clone size: -
CDR3 protein: CASSYGQGAYEQYF
CDR3 DNA: TGTGCCAGCTCATACGGACAGGGGGCTTACGAGCAGTACTTC

V gene: TRBV29-1
D gene: -
J gene: TRBJ1-1
clone size: -
CDR3 protein: CSGQRGEAFF
CDR3 DNA: TGCAGCGGACAACGGGGGGAAGCTTTCTTT